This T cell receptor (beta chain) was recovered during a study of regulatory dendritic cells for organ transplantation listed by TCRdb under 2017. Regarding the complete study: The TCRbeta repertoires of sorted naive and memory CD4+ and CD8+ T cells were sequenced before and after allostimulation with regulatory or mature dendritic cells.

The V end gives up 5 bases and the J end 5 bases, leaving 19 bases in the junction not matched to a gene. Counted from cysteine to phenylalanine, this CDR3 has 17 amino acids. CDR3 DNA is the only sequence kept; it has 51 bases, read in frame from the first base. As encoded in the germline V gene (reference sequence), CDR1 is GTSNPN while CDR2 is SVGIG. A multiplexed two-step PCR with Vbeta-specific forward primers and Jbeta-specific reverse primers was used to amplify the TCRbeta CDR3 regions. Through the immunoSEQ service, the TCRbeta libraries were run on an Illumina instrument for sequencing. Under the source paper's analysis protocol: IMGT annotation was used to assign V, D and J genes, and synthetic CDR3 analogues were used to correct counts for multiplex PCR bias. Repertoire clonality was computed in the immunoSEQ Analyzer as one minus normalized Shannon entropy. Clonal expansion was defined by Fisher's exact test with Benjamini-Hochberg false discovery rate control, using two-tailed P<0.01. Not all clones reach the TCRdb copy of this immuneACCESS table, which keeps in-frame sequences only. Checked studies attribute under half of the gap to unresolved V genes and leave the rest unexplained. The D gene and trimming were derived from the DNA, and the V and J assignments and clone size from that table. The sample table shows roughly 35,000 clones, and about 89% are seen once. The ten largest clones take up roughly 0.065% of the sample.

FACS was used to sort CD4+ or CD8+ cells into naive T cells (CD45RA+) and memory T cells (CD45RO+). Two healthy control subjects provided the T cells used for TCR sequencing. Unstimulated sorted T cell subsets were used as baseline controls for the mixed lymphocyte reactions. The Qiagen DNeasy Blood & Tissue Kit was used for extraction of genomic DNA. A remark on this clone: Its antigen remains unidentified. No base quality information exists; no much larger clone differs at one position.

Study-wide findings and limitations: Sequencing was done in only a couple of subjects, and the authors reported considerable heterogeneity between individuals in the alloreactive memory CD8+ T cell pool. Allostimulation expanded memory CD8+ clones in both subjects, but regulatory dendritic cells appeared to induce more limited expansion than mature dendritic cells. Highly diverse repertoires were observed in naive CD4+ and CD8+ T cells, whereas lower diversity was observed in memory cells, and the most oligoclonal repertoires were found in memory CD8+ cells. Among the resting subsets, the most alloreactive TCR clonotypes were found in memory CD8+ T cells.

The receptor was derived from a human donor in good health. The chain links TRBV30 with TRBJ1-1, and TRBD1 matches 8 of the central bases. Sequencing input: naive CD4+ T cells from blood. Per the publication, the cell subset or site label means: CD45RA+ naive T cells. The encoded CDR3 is CAWSGGTRGRGSTEAFF. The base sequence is TGTGCCTGGTCAGGTGGGACCAGGGGGCGCGGGTCTACTGAAGCTTTCTTT.